The following is a T cell receptor (beta chain) sequence with its context. Its antigen remains unidentified. Nothing much larger sits one base from this clone, and base qualities are not available. For the CD8 naive samples, CD45RO-negative cells were positively selected for CCR7, yielding a CD45RA+CCR7+ population from which TemRA cells were excluded. Donors were healthy HIV-negative adults with no recently reported acute infections or vaccinations. Every donor was a Caucasian adult living in Nashville, Tennessee, USA. After blood collection by leukapheresis, PBMCs were isolated using Ficoll-Histopaque density gradient centrifugation and then cryopreserved in the vapor phase of liquid nitrogen. Analytical flow cytometry was used to check the purity and quantity of each magnetically sorted T cell population. From each sorted fraction, genomic DNA was isolated and quantified by UV absorbance on a Nanodrop 2000c.

This entry is derived from a study of shared clonotypes between healthy human individuals (dated by TCRdb to the early 2020s). Context from the whole study: The cohort comprised a couple of women and a few men aged 18 to 49 years. Each donor's leukapheresis produced roughly between about 0.9 and 9.5 billion PBMCs. To estimate repertoire size and how much clonotypes are shared between individuals, the study performed deep sequencing of blood TCR repertoires from a few healthy adults. To increase sequencing depth and limit assay-specific biases, TCR repertoire library preparation and sequencing were carried out by different laboratories using diverse techniques. For each donor, CD4 naive and CD4 memory were each given three plates, CD8 naive was given two plates, and CD8 memory was given one plate.

TCR CDR3 regions were amplified from genomic DNA by multiplex PCR using the deep immunoSEQ assay. Genomic DNA extracted from each cell subset was distributed evenly over all wells of several immunoSEQ 96-well plates, and each plate served as one replicate. For sorted subsets, 150 to 250 ng of genomic DNA, equivalent to roughly 30,000 T cell genomes, went into each replicate PCR. The purified libraries were quantified using a Qubit 3.0 fluorometer, sized with a Bioanalyzer 2100, and then quantified again using the KAPA Library Quantification kit. Every immunoSEQ 96-well plate was sequenced on a dedicated single-read 150-cycle Illumina NextSeq 550 flow cell. In the paper's pipeline: Because only junctional sequences without quality scores were contained in the immunoSEQ output, filtering matching that applied to full-length reads could not be performed. To assign V/J genes and CDR3, sequences were annotated against IMGT germline references using PyIR, a Python wrapper for IgBLAST v1.9. Reads were removed for weak V/J assignments (E-value above 1e-6), missing CDR3, stop codons, out-of-frame junctions, or ambiguous translated residues. V3J clonotypes were defined as sequences sharing an identical inferred V gene, J gene, and CDR3 amino acid sequence. To compute the percentage overlap between repertoires, the number of shared unique clonotypes was divided by the size of the smaller repertoire. Three approaches were used to assess repertoire richness: RTK rarefaction, the Chao1 estimator, and Recon v2.1 estimates of unobserved clonotypes. Generation probabilities for all TCRbeta clonotypes obtained by the gDNA method from four donors were computed using OLGA. In TCRdb, the immuneACCESS table is reduced to in-frame sequences with V and J assigned. These tables do not hold every clone; where another copy was compared, an unresolved V gene accounts for under half, and the others remain unexplained. The V and J calls and the clone size are those of that table, but D and trimming were determined from the DNA. The sample table contains roughly 550,000 clones; only one count was recorded for around 95% of them. 0.095% to 0.12% of the sample is in the top ten clones.

The research as a whole found: Clonotypes shared by all four sorted-subset donors showed higher generation probabilities than non-shared clonotypes. Rarefaction of sorted-subset datasets indicated incomplete sequencing despite the large sequencing depth. Pairwise subsampling led to the expectation that sequencing depth would affect the degree of clonotype sharing among donors. Across a few donors, around 5% of naive CD4, approximately 3.6% of naive CD8, under 2.5% of memory CD4, and roughly 0.4% of memory CD8 clonotypes were shared. Sampling was limited to blood, and TCR repertoires in tissue likely differ from TCR repertoires in blood. The genetic and exposure-history diversity represented was limited by the small number of donors. Naive subsets generally had larger estimated clonotype richness than memory subsets.

V and J lose 6 bases and 0 bases, and a span of 12 bases separates them. The cysteine opens and the phenylalanine closes a CDR3 of 15 amino acids. The only DNA kept is the CDR3, 45 bases in frame from the first base. CDR1 and CDR2 (MDHEN, SYDVKM) derive from the germline V gene. Sequences were obtained from naive CD8+ T cells sorted from blood. The cell subset or site label, read with the paper, signifies: CD45RA+CCR7+. The V and J genes are TRBV28 and TRBJ1-5, with no confidently assigned D gene. The receptor's source is a woman in her 30s in good health. The CDR3 reads CASREERGSNQPQHF. The bases read TGTGCCAGCAGGGAAGAACGGGGTAGCAATCAGCCCCAGCATTTT. Outside the CDR3, residues come from the reference TRBV28 and TRBJ1-5 proteins, so the full variable domain is: DVKVTQSSRYLVKRTGEKVFLECVQDMDHENMFWYRQDPGLGLRLIYFSYDVKMKEKGDIPEGYSVSREKKERFSLILESASTNQTSMYLCASREERGSNQPQHFGDGTRLSIL.